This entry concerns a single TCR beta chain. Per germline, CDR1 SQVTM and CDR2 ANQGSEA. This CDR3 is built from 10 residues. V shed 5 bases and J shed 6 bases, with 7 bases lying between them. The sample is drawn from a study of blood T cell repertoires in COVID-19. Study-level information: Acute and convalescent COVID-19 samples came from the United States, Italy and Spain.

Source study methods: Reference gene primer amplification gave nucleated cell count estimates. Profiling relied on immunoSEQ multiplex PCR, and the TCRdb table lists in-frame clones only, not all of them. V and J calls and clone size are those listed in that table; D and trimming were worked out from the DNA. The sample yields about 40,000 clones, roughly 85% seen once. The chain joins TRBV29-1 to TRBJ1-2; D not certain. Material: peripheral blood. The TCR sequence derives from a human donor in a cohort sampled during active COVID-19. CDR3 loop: CSVSGDGYTF. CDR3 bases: TGCAGCGTTAGCGGGGATGGCTACACCTTC.